These 27 T cell receptor beta chains were sequenced from one sample in a study of Ad26.COV2.S vaccination and SARS-CoV-2 variants. Assay used: immunoSEQ multiplex PCR; TCRdb lists only in-frame clones, some missing. The sample contains some 500,000 clones, roughly 87% of which appear only once. Treatment meaning: about 20 received Ad26.COV2.S at low or high dose, single or two shots; roughly five received placebo; per-sample allocation not given. Sampling occurred on day 63 after the first vaccine or placebo injection. This specimen consisted of peripheral blood, obtained in a trial of Ad26.COV2.S vaccine versus placebo. The receptors were sampled from a person between 18 and 65 years old who received the Ad26.COV2.S COVID-19 vaccine or a placebo.

V is TRBV5-1 and J is TRBJ2-3; D perhaps matches TRBD2 (6 bases). There are 15 residues in the CDR3. Deletions cut 4 bases from V and 2 bases from J, with 14 bases between. Germline loops: CDR1 SGHRS, CDR2 YFSETQ. This CDR3 is CASSVGSSVTDTQYF. The CDR3 DNA reads as TGCGCCAGCAGCGTCGGGAGTTCAGTCACAGATACGCAGTATTTT.

The gene calls are TRBV2 and TRBJ2-1; a possible D gene is TRBD1 (5 bases). V was cut by 5 bases and J by 8 bases, with 13 bases left in between. The germline gives CDR1 SNHLY, CDR2 FYNNEI. This CDR3 has 13 amino acids. CDR3 region: CASSHRRKDEQFF. The CDR3 bases are TGTGCCAGCAGTCACAGGCGTAAGGATGAGCAGTTCTTC. The full variable domain, with the rest looked up from reference TRBV2 and TRBJ2-1, is EPEVTQTPSHQVTQMGQEVILRCVPISNHLYFYWYRQILGQKVEFLVSFYNNEISEKSEIFDDQFSVERPDGSNFTLKIRSTKLEDSAMYFCASSHRRKDEQFFGPGTRLTVL.

This clone has only one observation. The rearrangement links TRBV11-2 to TRBJ2-3, with a tentative D call TRBD2 (7 bases). V was shortened by 2 bases and J by 2 bases, with 11 bases between the two germline ends. The CDR3 length is 15 residues. CDR1 is SGHAT, CDR2 FQNNGV, per germline. The CDR3 reads CASSLYRGATDTQYF. In DNA form, the CDR3 reads TGTGCCAGCAGCTTATATCGGGGGGCCACAGATACGCAGTATTTT.

This clone appeared once. The chain links TRBV7-9 to TRBJ1-2; no clear D gene. V lost 0 bases and J lost 8, with 7 bases in between. The CDR3 runs 12 residues. The germline CDR1 and CDR2 sequences are SEHNR and FQNEAQ (reference sequence). The CDR3 loop is CASSLAPEGYTF. In nucleotides, the CDR3 is TGTGCCAGCAGCTTAGCCCCGGAAGGCTACACCTTC. The full variable domain, completed using reference TRBV7-9 and TRBJ1-2, is DTGVSQNPRHKITKRGQNVTFRCDPISEHNRLYWYRQTLGQGPEFLTYFQNEAQLEKSRLLSDRFSAERPKGSFSTLEIQRTEQGDSAMYLCASSLAPEGYTFGSGTRLTVV.

The genes are TRBV13 and TRBJ2-1, with 10 nucleotides matching TRBD2. CDR3 length: 16 residues. V lost 5 bases and J lost 4; bases outside the gene matches: 8. Germline assignment: CDR1 PRHDT and CDR2 FYEKMQ (reference sequence). The CDR3 nucleotides are TGTGCCAGCAGCCCCTGGACTAGCGGAGAGTACAATGAGCAGTTCTTC. Protein product: CASSPWTSGEYNEQFF.

The V call is TRBV27, the J call TRBJ2-2; TRBD1 matches at 7 bases. This CDR3 comprises 13 residues. The germline V gene encodes CDR1 MNHEY and CDR2 SMNVEV (reference sequence). V shed 5 bases, J shed 7 bases, and the junction held 4 bases outside the gene matches. The CDR3 protein is CASSRQGHGELFF. CDR3 DNA sequence: TGTGCCAGCAGTAGACAGGGCCACGGGGAGCTGTTTTTT.

The V and J genes are TRBV19 and TRBJ1-5; 10 nucleotides agree with TRBD1. This CDR3 is 15 amino acids long. The germline gives CDR1 LNHDA, CDR2 SQIVND (reference sequence). V gave up 3 bases and J gave up 7 bases; unmatched junction bases: 6. The CDR3 reads CASSMTGTGDQPQHF. As DNA, the CDR3 is TGTGCCAGTAGTATGACCGGGACAGGGGACCAGCCCCAGCATTTT.

This chain joins TRBV27 and TRBJ2-5; 8 nucleotides align to TRBD2. Germline V lookup: CDR1 MNHEY, CDR2 SMNVEV (reference sequence). The length of the CDR3 is 13 residues. V was clipped by 5 bases and J by 5 bases; unmatched bases: 4. CDR3 loop: CASSPRGGETQYF. CDR3 in DNA: TGTGCCAGCAGTCCCCGGGGGGGTGAGACCCAGTACTTC.

This clone was counted once. DNA of the CDR3: TGTGCCAGCGGAATAGCGGGAGGCGAGACCCAGTACTTC. Protein product: CASGIAGGETQYF. The J gene is TRBJ2-5, the V gene TRBV14, with TRBD2 identical over 10 bases. CDR3 size: 13 residues. CDR1 SGHDN and CDR2 FVKESK come from the germline V gene. After removal of 8 bases from V and 5 bases from J, the junction contained 5 bases not matched to a gene. The full variable domain, its missing parts supplied by reference TRBV14 and TRBJ2-5, is EAGVTQFPSHSVIEKGQTVTLRCDPISGHDNLYWYRRVMGKEIKFLLHFVKESKQDESGMPNNRFLAERTGGTYSTLKVQPAELEDSGVYFCASGIAGGETQYFGPGTRLLVL.

The gene calls are TRBV27 and TRBJ1-2, with D possibly being TRBD1 (5 bases). Trimming stripped 5 bases from V and 8 bases from J, with 24 bases between. This CDR3 is 16 amino acids long. Germline values: CDR1 MNHEY, CDR2 SMNVEV (reference sequence). The CDR3 sequence: CASSPGGPGRLEGYTF. The CDR3 DNA reads TGTGCCAGCAGTCCCGGGGGACCGGGGAGACTAGAAGGCTACACCTTC.

This clone occurred once. This rearrangement joins TRBV5-1 to TRBJ2-5; D is unresolved. V lost 2 bases, J lost 5 bases, and 10 bases lay in between. Germline V gene sequence: CDR1 SGHRS, CDR2 YFSETQ. This CDR3 region has 13 residues. Here the CDR3 reads CASSLDSWETQYF. CDR3 DNA: TGCGCCAGCAGCTTAGACTCCTGGGAGACCCAGTACTTC.

The V and J genes are TRBV6-5 and TRBJ1-2; D gene unclear. CDR1 MNHEY and CDR2 SVGAGI come from the germline V gene. The CDR3 contains 14 residues. The ends were cut back, 2 bases at V and 9 bases at J, with 16 bases in the middle. The DNA for the CDR3 is TGTGCCAGCAGTTACAGGGATAGGGAACGGAGCTACACCTTC. Its translation: CASSYRDRERSYTF.

The gene calls are TRBV29-1 and TRBJ2-3; maybe TRBD1 (6 bases). Germline V gene sequence: CDR1 SQVTM, CDR2 ANQGSEA. CDR3 size: 15 residues. V dropped 5 bases and J dropped 2 bases, with 17 bases sitting between them. CDR3 in amino acids: CSVIRPQGSTDTQYF. The CDR3 DNA is TGCAGCGTTATCCGCCCCCAGGGGTCCACAGATACGCAGTATTTT.

The V call is TRBV4-2, the J call TRBJ2-2, with 15 bases aligning to TRBD2. The CDR3 contains 19 residues. V was clipped by 3 bases and J by 4 bases; unmatched bases: 9. CDR1 LGHNA and CDR2 YNFKEQ come from the germline V gene. The CDR3 DNA sequence: TGTGCCAGCAGCCACGATGAGGGACTAGCGGGGGGAGGCACCGGGGAGCTGTTTTTT. Amino acids: CASSHDEGLAGGGTGELFF.

This clone appeared a single time. The chain carries TRBV11-3 and TRBJ2-3; D not resolved. Trimming pared 3 bases from V and 0 bases from J, leaving 13 bases between. CDR1 is SGHNT and CDR2 is YENEEA in the germline V gene. CDR3 length: 16 residues. Here the CDR3 reads CASSFGSRVSTDTQYF. CDR3 nucleotides: TGTGCCAGCAGCTTCGGCAGCCGAGTAAGCACAGATACGCAGTATTTT.

The rearrangement links TRBV14 to TRBJ2-7; no clear D. Germline-derived CDR1 and CDR2 are SGHDN and FVKESK. The V gene lost 5 bases and the J gene lost 2 bases, with 10 bases spanning the gap. The CDR3 covers 13 residues. The CDR3 DNA is TGTGCCAGCAGCAAAGGGCCGACCTACGAGCAGTACGTC. Its translation is CASSKGPTYEQYV.

The chain carries TRBV3-1 (or the pseudogene TRBV3-2) and TRBJ2-3; D is undetermined. The CDR3 runs to 14 residues. Germline lookup yields CDR1 LGHDT and CDR2 YNNKEL (reference sequence). The germline V and J ends were trimmed by 10 bases and 4 bases, with 18 bases remaining between them. As DNA, the CDR3 is TGTGCCATCGGGCCCACTTCGACCCCAGATACGCAGTATTTT. This codes for CAIGPTSTPDTQYF.

The CDR3 sequence: CASSISGGREGTDTQYF. Here the CDR3 DNA reads TGTGCCAGTAGTATCAGTGGGGGACGGGAGGGCACAGATACGCAGTATTTT. The chain uses TRBV19 and TRBJ2-3, with 7 bases that match TRBD2. The V segment lost 3 bases and the J segment 1 base; nucleotides outside the gene matches: 10. CDR3 length: 17 amino acids. Germline lookup yields CDR1 LNHDA and CDR2 SQIVND (reference sequence). Based on the CDR3 plus reference TRBV19 and TRBJ2-3, the full variable domain is DGGITQSPKYLFRKEGQNVTLSCEQNLNHDAMYWYRQDPGQGLRLIYYSQIVNDFQKGDIAEGYSVSREKKESFPLTVTSAQKNPTAFYLCASSISGGREGTDTQYFGPGTRLTVL.

The chain has TRBV6-2 or TRBV6-3 and TRBJ2-1, with a possible D match to TRBD2 (6 bases). Germline values: CDR1 MNHEY, CDR2 SVGEGT. V was cut by 6 bases and J by 3 bases, with 12 bases left in between. This CDR3 has 14 amino acids. The chain's CDR3 is CASSGTSYYNEQFF. The CDR3 nucleotides read TGTGCCAGCAGCGGGACTTCCTACTACAATGAGCAGTTCTTC.

V usage is TRBV4-1 and J usage is TRBJ1-3; D uncertain. This CDR3 is 17 amino acids long. Trimming took off 0 bases at V and 4 bases at J, with 16 bases between the two ends. The germline V gene has CDR1 MGHRA and CDR2 YSYEKL. The CDR3 region has the DNA TGCGCCAGCAGCCAAGATCGGGAGGGTGCAGACGGAAACACCATATATTTT. Translated: CASSQDREGADGNTIYF.

This clone was seen just once. The CDR3 protein is CASSQEGWGRSDTQYF. The CDR3 DNA follows: TGCGCCAGCAGCCAAGAAGGATGGGGGCGGTCAGATACGCAGTATTTT. The rearrangement links TRBV4-1 to TRBJ2-3, with D perhaps matching TRBD1 (6 bases). There are 16 residues in the CDR3. The V gene lost 0 bases and the J gene lost 4 bases, with 14 bases spanning the gap. The germline V gene encodes CDR1 MGHRA and CDR2 YSYEKL.

This clone was seen just once. V and J are TRBV6-5 and TRBJ1-1, with 9 bases lining up with TRBD1. CDR1 and CDR2 (germline): MNHEY, SVGAGI. The CDR3 extends over 12 amino acids. Trimming cost V 6 bases and J 9 bases; bases outside gene matches: 5. The CDR3 sequence: CASRGQGGKAFF. The CDR3 nucleotides read TGTGCCAGCAGGGGACAGGGAGGGAAAGCTTTCTTT.

This chain links TRBV19 with TRBJ2-7; D gene ambiguous. CDR1 is LNHDA and CDR2 is SQIVND in the germline V gene (reference sequence). Trimming cost V 0 bases and J 3 bases, with 12 bases left between them. The CDR3 extends over 15 amino acids. The CDR3: CASSIDRFRDYEQYV. The CDR3 coding sequence is TGTGCCAGTAGTATAGATCGTTTCAGAGACTACGAGCAGTACGTC.

This chain joins TRBV13 and TRBJ1-6; TRBD1 matches at 7 bases. V lost 5 bases, J lost 3 bases, and 4 bases stayed unmatched. The germline V gene has CDR1 PRHDT and CDR2 FYEKMQ (reference sequence). The length of the CDR3 is 15 residues. The CDR3 here is CASSRQGGYNSPLHF. The CDR3 nucleotides are TGTGCCAGCAGCCGACAGGGTGGCTATAATTCACCCCTCCACTTT.

The J gene is TRBJ1-1, the V gene TRBV5-8; perhaps TRBD1 as D (6 bases). There are 14 residues in the CDR3. Trimming took off 4 bases at V and 1 base at J, with 11 bases between the two ends. CDR1 is SGHTS, CDR2 YDEGEE, per germline. The CDR3 here is CASSLGHRNTEAFF. The CDR3 DNA is TGTGCCAGCAGCCTGGGACACCGGAACACTGAAGCTTTCTTT. The complete variable domain, with remaining parts taken from reference TRBV5-8 and TRBJ1-1, reads EAGVTQSPTHLIKTRGQQATLRCSPISGHTSVYWYQQALGLGLQFLLWYDEGEERNRGNFPPRFSGRQFPNYSSELNVNALELEDSALYLCASSLGHRNTEAFFGQGTRLTVV.

The CDR3 here is CASSLSGPYGYTF. For the CDR3, the DNA is TGTGCCAGCAGTTTATCCGGTCCCTATGGCTACACCTTC. The chain has TRBV28 and TRBJ1-2; D is undetermined. V was clipped by 1 base and J by 4 bases, with 7 bases between them. This CDR3 comprises 13 residues. Germline CDR1 MDHEN, CDR2 SYDVKM.

The V and J genes are TRBV28 and TRBJ1-1; D uncertain. CDR3 length equals 14 residues. The germline CDR1 and CDR2 sequences are MDHEN and SYDVKM. Trimming removed 5 bases at V and 1 base at J, with 11 bases between. For the CDR3, the DNA is TGTGCCAGCAGTCCGGGTGTAACGAACACTGAAGCTTTCTTT. Its protein product is CASSPGVTNTEAFF. Full variable domain (rest looked up from reference TRBV28 and TRBJ1-1): DVKVTQSSRYLVKRTGEKVFLECVQDMDHENMFWYRQDPGLGLRLIYFSYDVKMKEKGDIPEGYSVSREKKERFSLILESASTNQTSMYLCASSPGVTNTEAFFGQGTRLTVV.